These 18 T cell receptor beta chains share one sample of origin, sequenced in a study of tumor-infiltrating lymphocytes in primary liver carcinoma. The blood RNA (from unsorted whole blood) was obtained, and germline DNA was also extracted. Starting material of around 490 ng total RNA yielded TCR beta cDNA via a constant-region primer. Libraries of TCR beta came from three nested multiplex PCR rounds with slightly modified ARM-PCR. Two initial PCR rounds of about 11 cycles each paired TRBV1-TRBV30 forward primers with a C-beta reverse primer. TCRdb redid the calling of the multiplex PCR reads with MiXCR, one entry per CDR3 protein. Of hundreds of thousands of distinct CDR3 sequences in the sample, 45% to 70% were seen once. The sequenced sample was peripheral blood. Receptor source: a woman aged 25 to 45 with primary liver carcinoma and hepatitis B virus infection.

This clonotype was seen repeatedly, ten times or more. The J gene is TRBJ2-1, the V gene TRBV6-2 or TRBV6-3; 10 positions agree with TRBD2. This CDR3 contains 16 residues. CDR1 is MNHEY, CDR2 SVGEGT, per germline. The trim removed 2 bases at V and 5 bases at J, leaving 6 bases unmatched. The DNA for the CDR3 is TGTGCCAGCAGTTACGGCCTAGCGGGGGCTGACAATGAGCAGTTCTTC. Protein: CASSYGLAGADNEQFF.

DNA of the CDR3: TGTGCCACTGTCCGAAGGGGGCATTCCGGGGAGCTGTTTTTT. Protein product: CATVRRGHSGELFF. The rearrangement joins TRBV28 to TRBJ2-2, with TRBD1 matching over 7 bases. CDR1 MDHEN and CDR2 SYDVKM come from the germline V gene. The ends lost 10 bases at V and 6 bases at J; junction bases unmatched: 11. This CDR3 region has 14 residues. Combining the CDR3 with reference TRBV28 and TRBJ2-2 gives the whole variable domain DVKVTQSSRYLVKRTGEKVFLECVQDMDHENMFWYRQDPGLGLRLIYFSYDVKMKEKGDIPEGYSVSREKKERFSLILESASTNQTSMYLCATVRRGHSGELFFGEGSRLTVL.

This clonotype was detected many times. This rearrangement joins TRBV12-3 or TRBV12-4 to TRBJ2-1; maybe TRBD2 (6 bases). V gave up 6 bases and J gave up 5 bases, with 14 bases separating them. There are 14 residues in the CDR3. In nucleotides, the CDR3 is TGTGCCAGCAGACAACCGGGACTGGACAATGAGCAGTTCTTC. It specifies CASRQPGLDNEQFF.

Concerning this clonotype itself: A much larger clone lies one base from this, so it may be a read error. Likely a read error: the CDR3 ends without its conserved phenylalanine or tryptophan. The chain links TRBV6-5 to TRBJ2-2; tentatively, D is TRBD2 (6 bases). V was pared by 4 bases and J by 4 bases, with 13 bases between. Germline V gene sequence: CDR1 MNHEY, CDR2 SVGAGI. The CDR3 spans 15 residues. CDR3 protein: CASSSGDSSTGELFL. The DNA for the CDR3 is TGTGCCAGCAGTTCCGGGGACTCATCCACCGGGGAGCTGTTTCTT.

This clonotype came up a few times. The chain combines TRBV6-5 with TRBJ2-7, with 7 positions matching TRBD1. Germline-derived CDR1 and CDR2 are MNHEY and SVGAGI. The CDR3 contains 16 residues. V trimming: 6 bases; J trimming: 2 bases; junction bases outside the gene matches: 13. The CDR3 sequence is CASRGRRTGQTYEQYF. CDR3 coding DNA: TGTGCCAGCAGAGGACGAAGGACAGGACAGACCTACGAGCAGTACTTC.

A remark on this clonotype: A single base separates this from a much larger clone, so it may be a read error. The chain recombines TRBV6-2 or TRBV6-3 with TRBJ1-5, with D uncertain. The CDR3 sequence is 13 residues long. Germline V gene data show CDR1 as MNHEY and CDR2 as SVGEGT. Trimming took off 7 bases at V and 4 bases at J, with 11 bases between the two ends. The CDR3 spells CASILDGNQPQHF. CDR3 DNA sequence: TGTGCCAGCATCTTAGACGGGAATCAGCCCCAGCATTTT.

The rearrangement links TRBV11-2 to TRBJ2-2, with 8 bases matching TRBD2. Germline CDR1 and CDR2: SGHAT and FQNNGV. The CDR3 extends over 16 amino acids. The J segment lost 4 bases and the V segment lost 6 bases, leaving 10 bases of the junction unmatched. CDR3 nucleotides: TGTGCCAGCAGACCGACCGGCGGGAGGTCCACCGGGGAGCTGTTTTTT. Translating it yields CASRPTGGRSTGELFF.

In its sample, this clonotype was seen many times. This sequence joins TRBV29-1 and TRBJ2-2; D is unclear. CDR1 and CDR2 from the germline V gene are SQVTM and ANQGSEA. Trimming pared 4 bases from V and 0 bases from J, leaving 6 bases between. The CDR3 has 13 residues. Here the CDR3 reads CSVGLTNTGELFF. CDR3 nucleotide sequence: TGCAGCGTTGGACTTACGAACACCGGGGAGCTGTTTTTT.

This clonotype was recorded a few times. A much larger clone differs by one base, so this may be a read error. The chain recombines TRBV11-2 with TRBJ1-2; no reliable D call. Germline lookup yields CDR1 SGHAT and CDR2 FQNNGV. The CDR3 sequence is 15 residues long. Trimming left V 6 bases short and J 4 bases short, with 18 bases between. CDR3 nucleotide sequence: TGTGCCAGCAGGTTAACAGTGGGCGCCAGCTATGGCTACACCTTC. It yields the protein CASRLTVGASYGYTF.

V usage is TRBV6-2 or TRBV6-3 and J usage is TRBJ2-5; D is possibly TRBD2 (5 bases). Trimming cost V 2 bases and J 5 bases, with 15 bases left between them. The CDR3 sequence is 15 residues long. Germline V gives CDR1 MNHEY, CDR2 SVGEGT. This CDR3 reads CASSYVGLTGETQYF. In DNA form, the CDR3 reads TGTGCCAGCAGTTACGTGGGGTTGACGGGGGAGACCCAGTACTTC.

This clonotype was observed a single time. This sequence may be a read error, since a much larger clone differs from it by one base. The rearrangement uses TRBV6-6 and TRBJ1-6; D gene unclear. This CDR3 has 14 amino acids. Trimming shortened V by 9 bases and J by 0 bases, and 9 bases separated the two germline ends. Germline loops: CDR1 MNHNY, CDR2 SVGAGI (reference sequence). CDR3 sequence: CARRASSYNSPLHF. The CDR3 nucleotides are TGTGCCAGGAGAGCGAGCTCCTATAATTCACCCCTCCACTTT.

This clonotype was seen repeatedly, ten times or more. The rearrangement links TRBV14 to TRBJ2-3; D is unresolved. The CDR3 is 13 amino acids. Germline V gene data show CDR1 as SGHDN and CDR2 as FVKESK. Trimming cost V 0 bases and J 3 bases, with 4 bases left between them. Written as DNA, the CDR3 is TGTGCCAGCAGCCAAGATTGGACAGATACGCAGTATTTT. This codes for CASSQDWTDTQYF.

This clonotype was counted once. The chain couples TRBV6-5 to TRBJ2-3, with D perhaps matching TRBD2 (5 bases). The CDR3 sequence is 17 residues long. Germline CDR1 reads MNHEY; CDR2 reads SVGAGI. V was shortened by 7 bases and J by 2 bases, with 22 bases between the two germline ends. CDR3 region: CASNRPRGSVYTDTQYF. The CDR3, as DNA: TGTGCCAGCAACCGACCCCGAGGGAGCGTCTACACAGATACGCAGTATTTT.

With regard to this clonotype: The missing conserved phenylalanine or tryptophan at the end of this CDR3 makes a read error likely. The genes are TRBV11-2 and TRBJ2-1, with 8 bases that match TRBD2. The CDR3 is 15 amino acids. CDR1 and CDR2 (germline): SGHAT, FQNNGV. CDR3 DNA: TGTGCCAGAAGCTATACCGGGACTAGTGGCAATGAGCAGTTCTTA. Protein product: CARSYTGTSGNEQFL.

To note about this clonotype: A much larger clonotype is one base distant, so this may be a read error. As the CDR3 is not closed by the conserved phenylalanine or tryptophan, this likely results from a read error. The chain links TRBV29-1 to TRBJ1-2, with D perhaps TRBD1 (6 bases). Germline CDR1 is SQVTM and CDR2 is ANQGSEA. Trimming pared 4 bases from V and 1 base from J, leaving 16 bases between. This CDR3 is 15 amino acids long. The CDR3 coding sequence is TGCAGCGTTGCCCCCAGGGAAGGGGGTAACTATGGCTACACCTTG. Translating it yields CSVAPREGGNYGYTL.

This chain links TRBV30 with TRBJ2-3, with 10 bases aligning to TRBD1. Trimming removed 7 bases from V and 10 bases from J; junction bases left unmatched: 14. Per germline, CDR1 GTSNPN and CDR2 SVGIG (reference sequence). CDR3 length equals 14 residues. CDR3 coding DNA: TGTGCCTTAAAGGGACAGGGGTTCACGGATGCGCAGTATTTT. Translated: CALKGQGFTDAQYF.

This chain connects TRBV14 to TRBJ2-1; 14 bases agree with TRBD2. Germline CDR1 reads SGHDN; CDR2 reads FVKESK. The CDR3 loop spans 15 amino acids. The ends lost 4 bases at V and 6 bases at J; junction bases unmatched: 2. This chain's CDR3 is CASSRGTSGGNEQFF. The CDR3 DNA follows: TGTGCCAGCAGCCGAGGGACTAGCGGGGGCAATGAGCAGTTCTTC.

The CDR3 nucleotides read TGTGCCAGCAATCCTCTAGCGGGAGGGAGGGATACGCAGTATTTT. It codes for CASNPLAGGRDTQYF. J is TRBJ2-3 and V is TRBV12-3 or TRBV12-4; 12 positions agree with TRBD2. Trimming at V came to 7 bases and at J to 6 bases, leaving 8 bases not matched to a gene. CDR3 size: 15 residues.